A selection of T cell receptor beta chains follows, all from one sample in a study of neurological immune-mediated disorders. TCRdb passed the 5' RACE reads through MiXCR, listing each CDR3 protein once. The data show 50,000 to 65,000 distinct CDR3 sequences, 3.6% seen once. The source material was PBMCs. Receptor source: a man aged 25-40 years with multiple sclerosis. Each CDR3 is given with its conserved first and last residue. A D gene is named only where the DNA matches it firmly. Each size is once, few, many or a size class.

CDR3nt	CDR3aa	v_gene	j_gene	d_gene	abundance
TGTGCCAGCAGTCAAGGACAGGGAAACTATGGCTACACCTTC	CASSQGQGNYGYTF	TRBV28	TRBJ1-2	TRBD1	many
TGTGCCAGCAGCTTACAAGGTCAGGGTGAGCAGTTCTTC	CASSLQGQGEQFF	TRBV7-9	TRBJ2-1	NA	many
TGTGCCAGCAGCTTAGATCGGGTCAATCAGCCCCAGCATTTT	CASSLDRVNQPQHF	TRBV7-9	TRBJ1-5	NA	many
TGTGCCAGCAGCTTGGGACAGACAAACACCATATATTTT	CASSLGQTNTIYF	TRBV5-5	TRBJ1-3	NA	many
TGCGCCAGCAGCTTGCAAGGGGGTGGCAATCAGCCCCAGCATTTT	CASSLQGGGNQPQHF	TRBV5-1	TRBJ1-5	NA	few
TGTGCCAGCAGAGACGCAGGGGCTGGGGCCAACGTCCTGACTTTC	CASRDAGAGANVLTF	TRBV7-8	TRBJ2-6	NA	many
TGTGCCAGCAGACCGACAGGGGCGGAATTTCGGTACTTC	CASRPTGAEFRYF	TRBV5-8	TRBJ2-7	TRBD1	many
TGCGCCAGCAGCGGGGACGGGGAATGGACCCAGTACTTC	CASSGDGEWTQYF	TRBV5-1	TRBJ2-5	NA	many
TGCGCCAGCAGCACCGGACAGGGTAGTAACACTGAAGCTTTCTTT	CASSTGQGSNTEAFF	TRBV5-1	TRBJ1-1	TRBD1	many
TGTGCCAGCAGCGGACAGGGGATTCCAGAGGAGCTGTTTTTT	CASSGQGIPEELFF	TRBV7-9	TRBJ2-2	TRBD1	many
TGTGCCAGCAGCCGGGAGAGGGGGGGCTACACCTTC	CASSRERGGYTF	TRBV25-1	TRBJ1-2	NA	many
TGTGCCAGCAGCTCACTAGGGGCCCCCCTTATTGGGACCTACGAGCAGTACTTC	CASSSLGAPLIGTYEQYF	TRBV5-6	TRBJ2-7	NA	many
TGTGCCAGCCGAGGTGGGGTTGAAGATACGCAGTATTTT	CASRGGVEDTQYF	TRBV6-5	TRBJ2-3	NA	many
TGTGCCAGCAGCTCAGGACGGAGGACTACTACGAGCAAATACTTC	CASSSGRRTTTSKYF	TRBV5-6	TRBJ2-7	NA	many